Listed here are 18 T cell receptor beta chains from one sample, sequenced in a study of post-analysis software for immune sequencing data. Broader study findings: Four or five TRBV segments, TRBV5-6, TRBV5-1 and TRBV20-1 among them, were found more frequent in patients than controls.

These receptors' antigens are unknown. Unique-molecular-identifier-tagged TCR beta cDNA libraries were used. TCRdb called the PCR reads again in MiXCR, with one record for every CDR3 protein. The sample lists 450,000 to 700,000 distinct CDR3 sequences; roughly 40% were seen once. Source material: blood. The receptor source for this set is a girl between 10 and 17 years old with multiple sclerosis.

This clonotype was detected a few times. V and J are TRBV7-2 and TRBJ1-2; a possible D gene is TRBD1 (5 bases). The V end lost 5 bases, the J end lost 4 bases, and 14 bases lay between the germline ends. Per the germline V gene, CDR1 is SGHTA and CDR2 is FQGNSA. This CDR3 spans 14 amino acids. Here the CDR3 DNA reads TGTGCCAGCAGCGAAACTACGGGACCCTATGGCTACACCTTC. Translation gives CASSETTGPYGYTF.

CDR3 nucleotide sequence: TGCGCCAGCAGCTCGGGACTTCTGAGCTCCTACGAGCAGTACTTC. Translation: CASSSGLLSSYEQYF. This chain links TRBV5-1 with TRBJ2-7; D is possibly TRBD2 (6 bases). V lost 3 bases to trimming and J lost 0 bases, with 13 bases between them. The CDR3 runs to 15 residues. The V gene's germline CDR1 is SGHRS and CDR2 YFSETQ. Combining the CDR3 with reference TRBV5-1 and TRBJ2-7 gives the whole variable domain KAGVTQTPRYLIKTRGQQVTLSCSPISGHRSVSWYQQTPGQGLQFLFEYFSETQRNKGNFPGRFSGRQFSNSRSEMNVSTLELGDSALYLCASSSGLLSSYEQYFGPGTRLTVT.

CDR3 residues: CASSSASPGRNEQFF. CDR3 in DNA: TGCGCCAGCAGCTCGGCTAGCCCGGGTCGCAATGAGCAGTTCTTC. The rearrangement uses TRBV5-1 and TRBJ2-1, with a possible D match to TRBD2 (5 bases). The CDR3 has 15 residues. V was clipped by 3 bases and J by 6 bases, with 16 bases between them. Per germline, CDR1 SGHRS and CDR2 YFSETQ. Full variable domain (rest looked up from reference TRBV5-1 and TRBJ2-1): KAGVTQTPRYLIKTRGQQVTLSCSPISGHRSVSWYQQTPGQGLQFLFEYFSETQRNKGNFPGRFSGRQFSNSRSEMNVSTLELGDSALYLCASSSASPGRNEQFFGPGTRLTVL.

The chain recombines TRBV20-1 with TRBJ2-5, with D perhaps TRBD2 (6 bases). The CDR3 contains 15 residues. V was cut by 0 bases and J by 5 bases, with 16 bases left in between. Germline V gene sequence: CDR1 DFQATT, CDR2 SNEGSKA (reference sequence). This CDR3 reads CSARDSSGRGETQYF. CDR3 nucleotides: TGCAGTGCTAGAGATTCCAGCGGGCGGGGTGAGACCCAGTACTTC.

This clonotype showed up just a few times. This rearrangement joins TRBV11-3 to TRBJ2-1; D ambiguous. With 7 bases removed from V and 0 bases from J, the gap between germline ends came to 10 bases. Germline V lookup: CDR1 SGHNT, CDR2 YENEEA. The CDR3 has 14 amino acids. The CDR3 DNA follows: TGTGCCAGCACCTTTAGATCCTCCTACAATGAGCAGTTCTTC. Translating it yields CASTFRSSYNEQFF.

The CDR3 protein is CSGDATEAQYF. As DNA, the CDR3 is TGCAGCGGGGACGCGACCGAGGCGCAGTATTTT. The chain combines TRBV29-1 with TRBJ2-3; possibly TRBD1 or TRBD2 for D (5 bases each). Trimming took 7 bases from V and 10 from J, leaving 15 bases between them. This CDR3 is built from 11 residues. CDR1 SQVTM and CDR2 ANQGSEA come from the germline V gene.

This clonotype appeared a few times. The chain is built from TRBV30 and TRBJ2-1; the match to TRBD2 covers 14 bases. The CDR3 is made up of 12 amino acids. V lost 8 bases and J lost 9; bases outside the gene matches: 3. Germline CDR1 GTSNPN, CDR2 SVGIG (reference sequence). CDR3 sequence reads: CAGLAGGVEQFF. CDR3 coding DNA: TGTGCCGGACTAGCGGGGGGAGTTGAGCAGTTCTTC.

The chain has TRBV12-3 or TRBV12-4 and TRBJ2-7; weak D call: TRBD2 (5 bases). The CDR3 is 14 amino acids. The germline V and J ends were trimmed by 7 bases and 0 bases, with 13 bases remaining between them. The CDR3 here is CASKSTGISYEQYF. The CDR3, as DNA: TGTGCCAGCAAGAGCACGGGGATCTCCTACGAGCAGTACTTC.

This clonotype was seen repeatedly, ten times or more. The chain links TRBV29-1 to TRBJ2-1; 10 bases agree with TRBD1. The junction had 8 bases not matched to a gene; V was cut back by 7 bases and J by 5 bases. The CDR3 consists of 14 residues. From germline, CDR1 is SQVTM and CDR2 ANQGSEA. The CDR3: CSARDRGFDNEQFF. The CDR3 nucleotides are TGCAGCGCCCGGGACAGGGGATTCGACAATGAGCAGTTCTTC.

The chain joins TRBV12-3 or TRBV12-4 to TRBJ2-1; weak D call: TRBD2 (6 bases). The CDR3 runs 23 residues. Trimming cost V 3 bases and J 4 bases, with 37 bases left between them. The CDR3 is CASSFKFRGLRIPSVSPYNEQFF. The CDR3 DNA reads TGTGCCAGCAGTTTCAAGTTTCGAGGTTTAAGGATTCCTAGCGTTTCCCCTTACAATGAGCAGTTCTTC.

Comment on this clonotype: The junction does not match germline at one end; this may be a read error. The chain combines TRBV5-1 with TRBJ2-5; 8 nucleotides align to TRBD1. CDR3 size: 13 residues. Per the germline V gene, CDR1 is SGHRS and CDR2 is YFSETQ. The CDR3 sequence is CASSLGQVETQYF. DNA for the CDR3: TGTGCCAGCAGTTTGGGACAGGTAGAGACCCAGTACTTC.

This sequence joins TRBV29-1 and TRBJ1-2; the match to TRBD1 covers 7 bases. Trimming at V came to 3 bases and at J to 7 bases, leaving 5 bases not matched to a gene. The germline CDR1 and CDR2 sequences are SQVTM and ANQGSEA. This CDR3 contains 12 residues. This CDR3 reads CSVDDRDGGYTF. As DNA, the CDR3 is TGCAGCGTTGACGACAGGGACGGTGGCTACACCTTC.

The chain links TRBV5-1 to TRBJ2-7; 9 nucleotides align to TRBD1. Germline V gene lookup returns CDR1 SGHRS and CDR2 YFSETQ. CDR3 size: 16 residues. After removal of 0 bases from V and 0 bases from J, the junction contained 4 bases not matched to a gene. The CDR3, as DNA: TGCGCCAGCAGCTTGGGGACAGGGGCTTCCTCCTACGAGCAGTACTTC. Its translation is CASSLGTGASSYEQYF.

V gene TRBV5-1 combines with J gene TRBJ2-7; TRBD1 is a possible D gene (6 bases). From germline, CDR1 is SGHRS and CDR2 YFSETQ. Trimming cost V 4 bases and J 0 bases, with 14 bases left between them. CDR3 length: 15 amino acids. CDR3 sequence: CASSPDRRSSYEQYF. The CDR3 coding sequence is TGCGCCAGCAGCCCAGACAGGAGGAGCTCCTACGAGCAGTACTTC.

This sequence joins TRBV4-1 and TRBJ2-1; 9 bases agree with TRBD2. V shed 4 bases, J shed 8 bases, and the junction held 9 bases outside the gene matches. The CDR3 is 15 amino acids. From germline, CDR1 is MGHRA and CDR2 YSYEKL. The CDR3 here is CASSRLAALSDEQFF. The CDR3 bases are TGCGCCAGCAGCCGACTAGCGGCCCTAAGCGATGAGCAGTTCTTC.

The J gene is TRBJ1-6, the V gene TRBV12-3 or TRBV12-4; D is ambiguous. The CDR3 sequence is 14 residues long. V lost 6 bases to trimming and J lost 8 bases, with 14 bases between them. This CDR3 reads CASSPAGGYSPLHF. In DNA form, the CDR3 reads TGTGCCAGCAGCCCGGCGGGAGGGTATTCACCCCTCCACTTT.

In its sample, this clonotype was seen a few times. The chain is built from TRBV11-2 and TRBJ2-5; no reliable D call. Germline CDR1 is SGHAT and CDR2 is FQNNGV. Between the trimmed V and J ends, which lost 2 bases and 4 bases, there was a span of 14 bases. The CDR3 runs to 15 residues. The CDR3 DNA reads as TGTGCCAGCAGCTTACTGGGTTCGTGGGTAGAGACCCAGTACTTC. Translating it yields CASSLLGSWVETQYF.

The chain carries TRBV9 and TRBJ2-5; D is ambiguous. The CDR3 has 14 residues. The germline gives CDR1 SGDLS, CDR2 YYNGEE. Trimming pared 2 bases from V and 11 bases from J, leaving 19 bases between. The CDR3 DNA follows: TGTGCCAGCAGCGTGGATGTTTCGTCGGTTAGGCAGTACTTC. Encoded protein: CASSVDVSSVRQYF.